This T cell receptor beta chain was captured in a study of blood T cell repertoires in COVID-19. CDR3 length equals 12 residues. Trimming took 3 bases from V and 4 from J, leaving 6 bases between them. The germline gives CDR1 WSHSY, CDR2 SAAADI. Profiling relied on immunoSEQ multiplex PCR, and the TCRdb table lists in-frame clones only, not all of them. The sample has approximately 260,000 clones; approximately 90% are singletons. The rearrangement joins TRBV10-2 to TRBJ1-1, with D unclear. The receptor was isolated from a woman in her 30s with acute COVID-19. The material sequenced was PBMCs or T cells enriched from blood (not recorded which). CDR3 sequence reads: CASSEYSTEAFF. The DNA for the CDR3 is TGCGCCAGCAGTGAATACAGCACTGAAGCTTTCTTT.